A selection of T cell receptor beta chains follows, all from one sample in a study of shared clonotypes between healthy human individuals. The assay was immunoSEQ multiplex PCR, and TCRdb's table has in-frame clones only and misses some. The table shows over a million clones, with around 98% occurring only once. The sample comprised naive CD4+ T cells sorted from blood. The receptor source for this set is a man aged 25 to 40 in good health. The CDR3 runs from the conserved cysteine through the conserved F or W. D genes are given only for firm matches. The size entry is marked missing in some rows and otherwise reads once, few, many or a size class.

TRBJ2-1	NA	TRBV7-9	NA	CASSLISGGRASYNEQFF	TGTGCCAGCAGCTTAATCTCTGGCGGCAGAGCCTCCTACAATGAGCAGTTCTTC
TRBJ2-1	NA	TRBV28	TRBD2	CASNSPKLAEYNEQFF	TGTGCCAGCAATAGCCCGAAACTAGCGGAATACAATGAGCAGTTCTTC
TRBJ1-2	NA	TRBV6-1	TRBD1	CASSEWGQGGYGYTF	TGTGCCAGCAGTGAATGGGGACAGGGTGGATATGGCTACACCTTC
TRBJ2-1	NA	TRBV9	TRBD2	CASNIAGAPNEQFF	TGTGCCAGTAATATAGCGGGAGCCCCCAATGAGCAGTTCTTC
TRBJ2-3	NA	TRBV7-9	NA	CASSLSIRGDPTDTQYF	TGTGCCAGCAGCTTATCAATCAGGGGCGACCCCACAGATACGCAGTATTTT
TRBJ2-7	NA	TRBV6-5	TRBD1	CASRGQGFYEQYF	TGTGCCAGCAGAGGACAGGGATTCTACGAGCAGTACTTC
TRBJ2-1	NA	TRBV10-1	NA	CASSEVGEPRAEQFF	TGCGCCAGCAGTGAGGTAGGGGAACCCCGTGCGGAGCAGTTCTTC
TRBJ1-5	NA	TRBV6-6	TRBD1	CASSFWTGGFQPQHF	TGTGCCAGCAGTTTCTGGACAGGGGGTTTTCAGCCCCAGCATTTT
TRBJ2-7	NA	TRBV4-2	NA	CASSLSSNNYEQYF	TGTGCCAGCAGCCTTAGCTCAAACAACTACGAGCAGTACTTC
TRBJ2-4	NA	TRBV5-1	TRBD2	CASNPGTSGLDIQYF	TGCGCCAGCAACCCCGGGACTAGCGGGCTGGACATTCAGTACTTC
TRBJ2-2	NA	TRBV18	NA	CASSHAQGIANTGELFF	TGTGCCAGCTCACACGCACAGGGCATCGCGAACACCGGGGAGCTGTTTTTT
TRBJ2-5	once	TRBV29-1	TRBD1	CSVVSATGRRETQYF	TGCAGCGTTGTGTCTGCGACAGGGAGAAGGGAGACCCAGTACTTC
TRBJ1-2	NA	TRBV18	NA	CASSSGQNDGYTF	TGTGCCAGCTCATCAGGACAGAACGATGGCTACACCTTC
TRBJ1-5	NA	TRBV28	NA	CASSFPPSRPPQPQHF	TGTGCCAGCAGTTTCCCCCCCTCGAGGCCCCCTCAGCCCCAGCATTTT
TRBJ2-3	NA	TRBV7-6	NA	CASSPAGRTDTQYF	TGTGCCAGCAGCCCAGCGGGTCGCACAGATACGCAGTATTTT
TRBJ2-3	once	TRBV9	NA	CASSVVPGTDTQYF	TGTGCCAGCAGCGTAGTTCCGGGGACAGATACGCAGTATTTT
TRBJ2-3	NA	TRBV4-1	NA	CASKRRDEGTDTQYF	TGCGCCAGCAAGCGCCGGGACGAGGGGACAGATACGCAGTATTTT
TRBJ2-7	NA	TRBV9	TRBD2	CASSPSRTSGRHEQYF	TGTGCCAGCTCCCCTTCCCGGACTAGCGGGAGGCACGAGCAGTACTTC
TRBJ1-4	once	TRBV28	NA	CASSGSNEKLFF	TGTGCCAGCAGTGGGTCGAATGAAAAACTGTTTTTT